A single sample gave rise to the 8 T cell receptor beta chains below, sequenced in a study of radiation and T cells in renal cell carcinoma. Time point meaning: blood 2 weeks post-SBRT. Treatment in this sample: 15 Gy SBRT to primary tumor, nephrectomy 4 weeks later. TCRdb keeps only in-frame clones here, not all; method: immunoSEQ multiplex PCR. This table has approximately 120,000 clones, around 81% appearing once. The sample was blood, taken from a patient whose treatment included radiotherapy and nephrectomy. These receptors all come from a middle-aged man with renal cell carcinoma.

The genes are TRBV30 and TRBJ1-1; no reliable D call. Trimming shortened V by 0 bases and J by 5 bases, and 13 bases separated the two germline ends. There are 14 residues in the CDR3. Germline V lookup: CDR1 GTSNPN, CDR2 SVGIG (reference sequence). CDR3 bases: TGTGCCTGGAGTGTTCACAGTGGGAGGACTGAAGCTTTCTTT. This encodes CAWSVHSGRTEAFF.

This clone showed up just once. This chain joins TRBV28 and TRBJ2-5, with D tentatively TRBD1 (5 bases). V lost 6 bases to trimming and J lost 2 bases, with 13 bases between them. Germline-derived CDR1 and CDR2 are MDHEN and SYDVKM. The CDR3 has 14 amino acids. The CDR3 region is CASSQQGLQETQYF. The DNA of the CDR3 is TGTGCCAGCAGCCAGCAGGGTCTGCAAGAGACCCAGTACTTC.

The chain employs TRBV7-3 and TRBJ2-2, with 15 bases identical to TRBD2. The germline gives CDR1 SGHTA, CDR2 FQGTGA. J lost 5 bases, V lost 4 bases, and 8 bases had no gene match. CDR3 length equals 18 residues. Here the CDR3 reads CASSSGLAGGPGTGELFF. CDR3 DNA: TGTGCCAGCAGCTCAGGACTAGCGGGAGGGCCGGGTACCGGGGAGCTGTTTTTT.

This clone appeared once. J is TRBJ2-3 and V is TRBV5-1; 9 nucleotides match TRBD1. V trimming: 4 bases; J trimming: 5 bases; junction bases outside the gene matches: 5. The CDR3 length is 14 residues. Germline CDR1 and CDR2: SGHRS and YFSETQ. This chain's CDR3 is CASSPGQGIDTQYF. The CDR3 DNA reads as TGCGCCAGCAGCCCGGGACAGGGTATAGATACGCAGTATTTT.

The chain is built from TRBV5-4 and TRBJ2-2, with 7 positions matching TRBD2. This CDR3 is 16 amino acids long. After removal of 4 bases from V and 7 bases from J, the junction contained 13 bases not matched to a gene. Germline loops: CDR1 SGHNT, CDR2 YYREEE (reference sequence). The chain's CDR3 is CASSPNGEGPYGELFF. The CDR3 region has the DNA TGTGCCAGCAGCCCCAATGGGGAGGGGCCCTACGGGGAGCTGTTTTTT.

This clone was seen a handful of times. The chain employs TRBV5-1 and TRBJ2-1; 8 nucleotides line up with TRBD2. The V segment lost 5 bases and the J segment 0 bases; nucleotides outside the gene matches: 7. Germline CDR1 reads SGHRS; CDR2 reads YFSETQ. The CDR3 has 16 amino acids. The CDR3: CASSRTGTSSYNEQFF. Here the CDR3 DNA reads TGCGCCAGCAGTCGGACCGGGACTAGCTCCTACAATGAGCAGTTCTTC.

This chain connects TRBV6-5 to TRBJ2-7; TRBD1 agrees at 9 bases. This CDR3 region has 16 residues. Germline V gives CDR1 MNHEY, CDR2 SVGAGI. V lost 0 bases to trimming and J lost 4 bases; unmatched junction nucleotides: 7. CDR3: CASSYSGTGIFYEQYF. In DNA, the CDR3 is TGTGCCAGCAGTTACTCGGGGACAGGGATTTTTTACGAGCAGTACTTC.

J is TRBJ2-6 and V is TRBV4-3; D gene ambiguous. The V end lost 1 base, the J end lost 0 bases, and 4 bases lay between the germline ends. Germline lookup yields CDR1 LGHNA and CDR2 YSLEER. The CDR3 runs to 15 residues. CDR3 protein: CASSQGHSGANVLTF. CDR3 coding DNA: TGCGCCAGCAGCCAAGGGCACTCTGGGGCCAACGTCCTGACTTTC.